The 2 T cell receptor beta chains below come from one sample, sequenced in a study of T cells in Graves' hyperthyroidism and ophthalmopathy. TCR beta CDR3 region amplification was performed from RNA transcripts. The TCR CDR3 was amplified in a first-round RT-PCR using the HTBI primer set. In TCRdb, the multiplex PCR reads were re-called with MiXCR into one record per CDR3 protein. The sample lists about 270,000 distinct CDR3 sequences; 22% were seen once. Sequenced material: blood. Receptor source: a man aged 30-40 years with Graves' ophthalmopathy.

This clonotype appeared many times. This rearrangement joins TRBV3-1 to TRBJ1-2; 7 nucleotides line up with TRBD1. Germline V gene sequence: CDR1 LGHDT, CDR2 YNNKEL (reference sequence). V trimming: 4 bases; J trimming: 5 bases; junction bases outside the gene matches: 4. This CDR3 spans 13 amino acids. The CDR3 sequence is CASSRQGGYGYTF. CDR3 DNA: TGTGCCAGCAGCCGACAGGGAGGGTATGGCTACACCTTC.

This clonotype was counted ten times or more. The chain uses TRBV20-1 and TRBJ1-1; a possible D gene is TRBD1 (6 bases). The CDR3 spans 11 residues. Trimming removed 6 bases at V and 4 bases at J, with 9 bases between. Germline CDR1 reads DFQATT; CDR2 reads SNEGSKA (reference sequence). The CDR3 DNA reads TGCAGTGCCCGGACAGTCACTGAAGCTTTCTTT. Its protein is CSARTVTEAFF.